The rows below give T cell receptor beta chains drawn from one sample of a study of STAT3 mutations in large granular lymphocyte leukemia. The protocol was immunoSEQ multiplex PCR, while the TCRdb copy is restricted to in-frame clones and leaves out a portion. The sample consists of 35,000 to 40,000 clones, nearly 90% of them appearing once. Sequences were obtained from PBMCs. These receptors were taken from a human donor with T large granular lymphocyte leukemia. Some clones in this sample may be carry-over from other donors' samples. Both conserved end residues are part of each CDR3. The order of the fields is clone size, D gene, J gene, V gene, CDR3 DNA, CDR3 protein. A D gene is named only where the DNA matches it firmly. Clone size is shown for a subset of rows, as once, few, many or a class of expanded clone.

>-|-|TRBJ1-2|TRBV6-1
TGTGCCAGCAGTCAGGGGCGAGGCTACACCTTC
CASSQGRGYTF
>-|-|TRBJ1-1|TRBV7-9
TGTGCCAGCAGCTTAGTTCGTGTGAACACTGAAGCTTTCTTT
CASSLVRVNTEAFF
>-|TRBD1|TRBJ1-1|TRBV2
TGTGCCAGCAGTTCCAGGGGGCAGTTGAACACTGAAGCTTTCTTT
CASSSRGQLNTEAFF
>few|TRBD1|TRBJ1-2|TRBV27
TGTGCCAGCAGTTTATTGCCCGGGACAGGGCACTATGGCTACACCTTC
CASSLLPGTGHYGYTF
>-|TRBD1|TRBJ1-1|TRBV7-8
TGTGCCAGCAGCCGCCGGGACAGGGGCTGGAACACTGAAGCTTTCTTT
CASSRRDRGWNTEAFF
>once|-|TRBJ2-6|TRBV5-1
TGCGCCAGCAGCTTCCCCTCTGGGGCCAACGTCCTGACTTTC
CASSFPSGANVLTF
>-|-|TRBJ1-2|TRBV6-5
TGTGCCAGCAGTGACCCCGGGGACGTCTATGGCTACACCTTC
CASSDPGDVYGYTF
>-|TRBD1|TRBJ1-1|TRBV5-1
TGCGCCAGTAGCAGGGGACAGGGAGGGGCTGAAGCTTTCTTT
CASSRGQGGAEAFF
>-|-|TRBJ2-1|TRBV20-1
TGCAGTGGGCGAAGTGCGAGTCAGTTCTTC
CSGRSASQFF
>-|-|TRBJ1-2|TRBV9
TGTGCCAGCAGCTTACTAGCGGGGCCGCCTGGCTACACCTTC
CASSLLAGPPGYTF
>-|TRBD1|TRBJ1-6|TRBV7-8
TGTGCCAGCAGCTTAGCATTCTCGACAGGGTATTCACCCCTCCACTTT
CASSLAFSTGYSPLHF
>-|-|TRBJ1-2|TRBV7-9
TGTGCCAGCAGCCACCCTCAGGGCCTCTATGGCTACACCTTC
CASSHPQGLYGYTF
>-|-|TRBJ2-5|TRBV27
TGTGCCAGCAGTTTATCTGGTCGGGGAGGGGGAGAGACCCAGTACTTC
CASSLSGRGGGETQYF
>-|-|TRBJ2-5|TRBV6-5
TGTGCCAGCAGTTACTCGATTACTTCGTACCAAGAGACCCAGTACTTC
CASSYSITSYQETQYF
>-|TRBD2|TRBJ2-3|TRBV5-4
TGTGCCAGCAGCTTGGGTGTAGCGGGGAAAAGCACAGATACGCAGTATTTT
CASSLGVAGKSTDTQYF
>-|-|TRBJ1-5|TRBV5-1
TGCGCCAGCAGCTTGGCCCCCTTAGGGGCGAGCAATCAGCCCCAGCATTTT
CASSLAPLGASNQPQHF
>-|-|TRBJ2-3|TRBV6-6
TGTGCCAGCAGTTACAGGGGTAGCACAGATACGCAGTATTTT
CASSYRGSTDTQYF
>-|-|TRBJ1-5|TRBV10-3
TGTGCCATCAGTGTGGGGGCAGGGAGCAATCAGCCCCAGCATTTT
CAISVGAGSNQPQHF
>few|-|TRBJ2-3|TRBV28
TGTGCCAGCAGTTTAAGGGGCACAGATACGCAGTATTTT
CASSLRGTDTQYF
>-|-|TRBJ2-3|TRBV6-5
TGTGCCAGCAGTCTACGGGGAACATACACAGATACGCAGTATTTT
CASSLRGTYTDTQYF
>-|TRBD2|TRBJ2-1|TRBV7-9
TGTGCCAGCAACCCGGGACTAGCGGGGGGGGGAGCGTTCTTC
CASNPGLAGGGAFF
>few|-|TRBJ1-2|TRBV7-9
TGTGCCAGCAGCCGAGGGACAAGTGATGGCTACACCTTC
CASSRGTSDGYTF
>-|TRBD1|TRBJ2-1|TRBV19
TGTGCCAGTAGTGTAATTACCGGGACAGGCCAATACTCCTACAATGAGCAGTTCTTC
CASSVITGTGQYSYNEQFF